These T cell receptor beta chains were read from a single sample in a study of T cells of healthy individuals. TCRdb ran MiXCR on the 5' RACE reads and lists one entry per CDR3 protein. This sample has 35,000 to 45,000 distinct CDR3 sequences, with 4.5% found just once. The receptors stem from a human donor in good health. The CDR3 runs from the conserved cysteine through the conserved F or W.

>12|TRBJ1-2|TRBV19
CASSTAAYGYTF
>12|TRBJ1-2|TRBV7-8
CASSSTGYGYTF
>16|TRBJ2-1|TRBV20-1
CSARRTSGGAYNEQFF
>13|TRBJ1-1|TRBV20-1
CSANGGGGTEAFF
>15|TRBJ2-5|TRBV19
CASSIPGTEQETQYF
>14|TRBJ1-2|TRBV9
CASSVGAGNYGYTF
>16|TRBJ1-2|TRBV14
CASSPAGTGGFDGYTF
>15|TRBJ2-1|TRBV19
CAGSIDLGNYNEQFF
>16|TRBJ1-2|TRBV6-5
CASSRDRGRLSYGYTF
>15|TRBJ2-2|TRBV27
CASSFQRGDTGELFF
>16|TRBJ2-5|TRBV7-6
CASSLRLGPPRGTQYF
>13|TRBJ1-1|TRBV29-1
CSVGGGPGTEAFF
>16|TRBJ1-1|TRBV10-1
CASSESRSGVDTEAFF
>16|TRBJ2-1|TRBV12-3/TRBV12-4
CASSSQGGSSYNEQFF
>15|TRBJ2-2|TRBV10-1
CASSEGEAETGELFF
>19|TRBJ1-3|TRBV4-2
CASSRLLRGLVDSGNTIYF
>12|TRBJ2-7|TRBV29-1
CSVARFSGEQYF
>16|TRBJ1-4|TRBV27
CASSVSLALANEKLFF
>14|TRBJ2-1|TRBV4-1
CASSQSDSYNEQFF
>15|TRBJ2-7|TRBV28
CASNSGTTGPYEQYF
>17|TRBJ2-2|TRBV28
CASSFTSSGILLGELFF
>17|TRBJ1-5|TRBV20-1
CSAREALTGHSNQPQHF
>13|TRBJ1-1|TRBV20-1
CSAGKGVNTEAFF
>14|TRBJ2-3|TRBV19
CASSKESSTDTQYF
>16|TRBJ1-2|TRBV12-3/TRBV12-4
CASSLAGRGPNYGYTF
>13|TRBJ2-7|TRBV27
CASSLGRGYEQYF
>16|TRBJ2-7|TRBV11-1
CASSSGGQGPPYEQYF
>13|TRBJ2-6|TRBV6-4
CASGFVGANVLTF
>16|TRBJ2-1|TRBV19
CASSIVDRAVYNEQFF
>15|TRBJ2-5|TRBV6-5
CASSYFSGRGETQYF
>15|TRBJ1-2|TRBV5-1
CASSLEGRGGYGYTF
>14|TRBJ2-1|TRBV27
CASGRGQNNNEQFF
>15|TRBJ2-1|TRBV7-9
CASSRGASSYNEQFF